The 17 T cell receptor beta chains reported below all come from one sample, sequenced in a study of blood T cell repertoires in COVID-19. The data were produced by immunoSEQ multiplex PCR, yet TCRdb's version contains in-frame clones alone and is incomplete. This table has a few hundred thousand clones, 85% appearing once. Sequencing was performed on peripheral blood. The origin of the receptors is a man aged 45 to 65 with active or convalescent COVID-19.

This chain connects TRBV4-2 to TRBJ1-5, with 8 bases matching TRBD1. Germline V gene data show CDR1 as LGHNA and CDR2 as YNFKEQ. The CDR3 runs 14 residues. Trimming removed 4 bases from V and 7 bases from J; junction bases left unmatched: 6. CDR3 protein: CASSPLQGGQPQHF. The CDR3 DNA is TGTGCCAGCAGCCCTCTACAGGGGGGACAGCCCCAGCATTTT.

This clone was observed a few times. The chain has TRBV6-5 and TRBJ1-2, with D unresolved. Between the trimmed V and J ends, which lost 7 bases and 2 bases, there was a span of 5 bases. Per germline, CDR1 MNHEY and CDR2 SVGAGI. This CDR3 spans 11 amino acids. The CDR3 DNA is TGTGCCAGCATTAAAAACTATGGCTACACCTTC. It is translated as CASIKNYGYTF.

The CDR3 spells CASGLATSRAPYEQYF. The DNA of the CDR3 is TGTGCTAGTGGTTTGGCAACCTCCAGGGCTCCATACGAGCAGTACTTC. The rearrangement links TRBV12-5 to TRBJ2-7; tentative D call: TRBD1 (5 bases). The CDR3 loop spans 16 amino acids. Germline CDR1 LGHNT, CDR2 FRNRAP. V lost 1 base, J lost 4 bases, and 17 bases lay in between. The full variable domain, in which reference TRBV12-5 and TRBJ2-7 provide the parts outside the CDR3, is DARVTQTPRHKVTEMGQEVTMRCQPILGHNTVFWYRQTMMQGLELLAYFRNRAPLDDSGMPKDRFSAEMPDATLATLKIQPSEPRDSAVYFCASGLATSRAPYEQYFGPGTRLTVT.

This clone was seen a single time. This sequence joins TRBV30 and TRBJ2-7; D is ambiguous. Germline-derived CDR1 and CDR2 are GTSNPN and SVGIG (reference sequence). The CDR3 has 11 residues. Trimming removed 2 bases at V and 5 bases at J, with 7 bases between. Here the CDR3 reads CAWSSRDEQYF. The DNA for the CDR3 is TGTGCCTGGAGTTCTCGGGACGAGCAGTACTTC.

This clone was seen a handful of times. This chain joins TRBV13 and TRBJ2-6; TRBD2 aligns across 9 bases. From germline, CDR1 is PRHDT and CDR2 FYEKMQ (reference sequence). V shed 7 bases and J 4 bases; nucleotides not matched to a gene: 14. The CDR3 sequence is 18 residues long. The CDR3 here is CASTFRGTSSSGANVLTF. CDR3 nucleotide sequence: TGTGCCAGCACCTTTAGGGGGACTAGCAGTTCCGGGGCCAACGTCCTGACTTTC.

The rearrangement links TRBV2 to TRBJ1-1, with unresolved D. CDR1 is SNHLY, CDR2 FYNNEI, per germline. The CDR3 sequence is 12 residues long. Trimming left V 5 bases short and J 10 bases short, with 14 bases between. The chain's CDR3 is CASSPQVAGAFF. The CDR3 DNA follows: TGTGCCAGCAGTCCCCAGGTGGCTGGAGCTTTCTTT.

This clone was detected only once. The V call is TRBV6-1, the J call TRBJ2-7; 7 bases are shared with TRBD1. This CDR3 region has 14 residues. Germline V gene data show CDR1 as MNHNS and CDR2 as SASEGT. V was pared by 3 bases and J by 2 bases, with 4 bases of the junction left unmatched. CDR3 coding DNA: TGTGCCAGCAGTGACCCGACAGGGACCTACGAGCAGTACTTC. Its translation: CASSDPTGTYEQYF.

The gene calls are TRBV2 and TRBJ1-1; 7 nucleotides line up with TRBD1. The J segment lost 1 base and the V segment lost 4 bases, leaving 3 bases of the junction unmatched. The CDR3 consists of 14 residues. The V gene's germline CDR1 is SNHLY and CDR2 FYNNEI. DNA of the CDR3: TGTGCCAGCAGTGCACAGGGGAGGAACACTGAAGCTTTCTTT. It specifies CASSAQGRNTEAFF.

The chain employs TRBV2 and TRBJ2-7, with TRBD1 matching 10 bases. Germline CDR1 and CDR2: SNHLY and FYNNEI. The CDR3 totals 15 residues. The V segment lost 2 bases and the J segment 6 bases; nucleotides outside the gene matches: 7. The CDR3 sequence: CASSEMGTGVVEQYF. The CDR3 DNA is TGTGCCAGCAGTGAAATGGGGACAGGGGTCGTCGAGCAGTACTTC.

This clone was observed a single time. The V gene is TRBV20-1, the J gene TRBJ1-1, with no clear D. CDR3 length: 11 residues. CDR1 is DFQATT and CDR2 is SNEGSKA in the germline V gene (reference sequence). V was pared by 1 base and J by 4 bases, with 4 bases between. CDR3 loop: CSARAGTEAFF. The CDR3 nucleotides read TGCAGTGCTAGAGCGGGCACTGAAGCTTTCTTT.

The J gene is TRBJ2-3, the V gene TRBV28; 7 bases map to TRBD1. J lost 1 base, V lost 10 bases, and 11 bases had no gene match. The CDR3 is made up of 15 amino acids. Germline V CDR1 and CDR2: MDHEN, SYDVKM. The DNA of the CDR3 is TGTGCCACCCAAGAAGACAGGGTTGGCACAGATACGCAGTATTTT. Its protein is CATQEDRVGTDTQYF.

CDR3 region: CASSDPGWGTDTQYF. CDR3 nucleotide sequence: TGTGCCAGCAGCGACCCGGGGTGGGGCACAGATACGCAGTATTTT. The rearrangement links TRBV7-8 to TRBJ2-3; a possible D gene is TRBD2 (5 bases). V lost 5 bases and J 1 base, leaving 13 bases between the germline ends. The germline V gene encodes CDR1 SGHVS and CDR2 FQNEAQ. This CDR3 comprises 15 residues.

The chain employs TRBV5-1 and TRBJ2-7; 8 nucleotides line up with TRBD1. Germline CDR1 and CDR2: SGHRS and YFSETQ. The CDR3 contains 15 residues. The V and J ends lost 3 bases and 5 bases, in that order; junction bases with no gene match: 10. This CDR3 reads CASSSTGAPSHEQYF. CDR3 nucleotides: TGCGCCAGCAGCTCGACAGGGGCCCCAAGTCACGAGCAGTACTTC.

This clone was recorded a few times. The chain joins TRBV2 to TRBJ1-6, with 7 bases fitting TRBD1. This CDR3 region has 15 residues. Germline V gene data show CDR1 as SNHLY and CDR2 as FYNNEI. The ends lost 5 bases at V and 10 bases at J; junction bases unmatched: 11. CDR3 nucleotides: TGTGCCAGCAGTCACCTTGACAGGGTTGACTCACCCCTCCACTTT. It translates to CASSHLDRVDSPLHF.

The V gene is TRBV7-9, the J gene TRBJ2-1; D uncertain. In germline, CDR1 is SEHNR, CDR2 FQNEAQ (reference sequence). The CDR3 has 15 residues. The germline V and J ends were trimmed by 3 bases and 8 bases, with 17 bases remaining between them. The CDR3 region is CASSFLRVNPDEQFF. CDR3 in DNA: TGTGCCAGCAGCTTCCTTCGCGTGAACCCCGATGAGCAGTTCTTC.

The rearrangement links TRBV7-5 to TRBJ1-5. TRBV7-5 represents a pseudogene. The CDR3 runs 14 residues. CDR3 sequence reads: CVRSLVGGLGPQHF. The CDR3 DNA reads TGTGTCAGAAGCTTAGTGGGGGGTTTAGGGCCCCAGCATTTT.

The chain recombines TRBV5-6 with TRBJ1-2, with 8 bases fitting TRBD1. The CDR3 sequence is 14 residues long. Germline V gene sequence: CDR1 SGHDT, CDR2 YYEEEE. The V gene end was trimmed by 3 bases and the J gene end by 5 bases; junction bases not matched to a gene: 6. In DNA form, the CDR3 reads TGTGCCAGCAGCTCCCCGGGGACAGGTTATGGCTACACCTTC. This codes for CASSSPGTGYGYTF.